The clone carrying this TCR beta chain showed up just a few times. The record originates from a study of response to subunit inactivated influenza vaccine. Via MiXCR, TCRdb re-called the RT-PCR reads, giving one row per CDR3 protein. The sample records 500,000 to 600,000 distinct CDR3 sequences, 10% to 15% being singletons. Per the germline V gene, CDR1 is SGHRS and CDR2 is YFSETQ. The CDR3 is 13 residues long. Deletions cut 3 bases from V and 8 bases from J, with 14 bases between. The chain combines TRBV5-1 with TRBJ2-5; the D gene is possibly TRBD2 (5 bases). The specimen was PBMCs from blood, collected on the day of vaccination. This clonotype was sampled from a man aged 50 to 60 who received an inactivated influenza vaccine. In nucleotides, the CDR3 is TGCGCCAGCAGCTCGGGAAATAGAGCAACCCAGTACTTC. It codes for CASSSGNRATQYF.